This T cell receptor (beta chain) was captured by sequencing in a study of beta chain features in type 1 diabetes (dated by TCRdb to the late 2010s). Regarding the study in general: No differences in mean age, gender distribution, total cell number or subset yield were found between patients and healthy donors. A total of approximately 100 million sorted cells were examined across all samples, and the number of cells per subset was strongly correlated with RNA yield. In the study, recently diagnosed type 1 diabetes patients and matched healthy donors were compared on the TCRB repertoires of their sorted circulating CD4+ T cell subsets. Regulatory and stem cell-like memory subsets were isolated from only 8 patients and roughly 8 healthy donors, whereas naive and central memory subsets came from all 28 donors. The full study reports these points: PCR may preferentially amplify shorter templates, but because patient and control samples were amplified and corrected together, any resulting skew would affect both groups equally. Naive, central memory and regulatory TCRB repertoires appeared to be more similar among patients than among healthy donors. At VDJ recombination sites, patients with type 1 diabetes made fewer insertions and deleted more nucleotides, a pattern implying thymic rearrangement abnormalities. In all four CD4+ subsets, TCRB CDR3 length was moderately but significantly shorter in type 1 diabetes patients. Because cDNA was sequenced instead of genomic DNA, highly expressing activated cells could be over-represented, though the groups showed no difference in activation or CD3 levels. Only small numbers of individuals were included in the HLA sub-analyses, which left unresolved whether HLA type had any influence on TCRB rearrangement.

All of the isolated RNA was reverse transcribed with the High Capacity cDNA Reverse Transcription Kit, so expressed TCRB transcripts were sequenced. Deep immunoSEQ sequencing was applied to naive, central memory and regulatory T cell samples, giving an average of around 3.8 million total reads per sample. Sorted cells were lysed in RLT buffer, and RNA was extracted using DNase-treated RNeasy Micro or Mini kits according to cell number. To prevent cross-contamination, each cell subset was processed individually, whereas patient and healthy donor samples were processed jointly. TCRB sequences were amplified from cDNA with the immunoSEQ multiplex PCR, producing 87-bp fragments spanning the CDR3 region. The amplicons were sequenced using the Illumina HiSeq platform. The original pipeline was this. PCR bias was corrected computationally using synthetic template baselines, and reads within Hamming distance 2 were collapsed, with unmergeable singletons discarded. Reads were aligned against IMGT to assign V, D and J genes, CDR3 length and insertions or deletions at six rearrangement sites. Clonotype counts were normalized to sorted cell number within each subset before computing true diversity and Gini coefficients with the tcR R package. Repertoire sharing was quantified using the overlap coefficient calculated on TCRB nucleotide sequences. Held by TCRdb, this immuneACCESS table contains in-frame sequences only and omits some clones. Under half of the omission traces to an unresolved V gene where checked; the cause of the rest is unknown. D and trimming come from the DNA, and the V and J calls and clone size come from that table. The sample table holds 140,000 to 150,000 clones, of which about 50% were seen once. Of the sample, 0.35% to 0.45% falls within the top ten clones.

Each donor gave one peripheral blood draw, approximately 0.11 L on average, collected into heparinised tubes. Using a panel that included CD45RO, CCR7, CD25, CD127, CD95 and CD27, naive, central memory, regulatory and stem cell-like memory CD4+ T cells were sorted on a BD FACSAria II. Purity was above 98% for every sorted population. Right away, PBMCs were isolated by Lymphoprep density gradient centrifugation and were stained directly, with no culture step. Samples were stained and sorted in pairs, with one healthy donor and one patient per experiment, so that batch effects were minimized. Of note for this clone: The clone's antigen remains unknown. No per-base quality is available; no much larger clone lies one base away.

The cysteine opens and the phenylalanine closes a CDR3 of 16 amino acids. Only the CDR3 DNA stays, 48 bases, in frame from base 1. Compared with germline, V lacks 3 bases and J lacks 2 bases; bases without a gene match: 6. For CDR1 and CDR2, the germline V gene lists SGDLS and YYNGEE. Sequencing was done on a sample of Tregs from blood. The cell subset or site label corresponds to: regulatory CD4+ T cells. The sequence derives from a man younger than 30 in good health. This chain joins TRBV9 to TRBJ2-3; 10 central nucleotides agree with TRBD2. The CDR3 reads as follows: CASSGVAGGDTDTQYF. The bases are TGTGCCAGCAGCGGAGTAGCGGGGGGTGACACAGATACGCAGTATTTT.